A single sample is the source of the 12 T cell receptor beta chains below, sequenced in a study of cytomegalovirus exposure and HLA in healthy donors. In the PCR, 60 Vbeta and 13 Jbeta primers were used. Sequencing was performed with immunoSEQ multiplex PCR; in TCRdb, only in-frame clones are kept and a portion is missing. The profile shows 100,000 to 150,000 clones, just under 75% of them singletons. Sequencing input: PBMCs. The receptors originated from a man in his sixties in good health and CMV-seropositive.

The chain joins TRBV9 to TRBJ1-2; D is unresolved. Germline V gene sequence: CDR1 SGDLS, CDR2 YYNGEE. The ends were cut back, 0 bases at V and 5 bases at J, with 17 bases in the middle. CDR3 length: 16 residues. The CDR3 is CASSVGGNTNTYGYTF. CDR3 coding DNA: TGTGCCAGCAGCGTAGGCGGGAACACTAATACTTATGGCTACACCTTC.

The chain uses TRBV2 and TRBJ1-5; 8 bases fit TRBD1. V was pared by 6 bases and J by 6 bases, with 4 bases of the junction left unmatched. CDR1 is SNHLY, CDR2 FYNNEI, per germline. The CDR3 runs 13 residues. The DNA for the CDR3 is TGTGCCAGCAGGGACAGGGAAGGTCAGCCCCAGCATTTT. This gives the protein CASRDREGQPQHF.

There are a few counts of this clone. V is TRBV28 and J is TRBJ1-2, with 7 positions matching TRBD1. The CDR3 spans 11 residues. With 9 bases clipped from V and 3 bases from J, the junction kept 1 base outside the gene matches. Germline CDR1 MDHEN, CDR2 SYDVKM. The CDR3 region has the DNA TGTGCCAGTCAGGGGGACTATGGCTACACCTTC. Protein: CASQGDYGYTF.

This clone was seen just once. The genes are TRBV30 and TRBJ2-7; perhaps TRBD1 as D (6 bases). This CDR3 has 13 residues. Germline assignment: CDR1 GTSNPN and CDR2 SVGIG (reference sequence). The V gene lost 4 bases and the J gene lost 0 bases, with 10 bases spanning the gap. The CDR3 sequence is CAWIDRSSYEQYF. The DNA of the CDR3 is TGTGCCTGGATTGACAGGAGCTCCTACGAGCAGTACTTC.

This sequence joins TRBV7-9 and TRBJ2-5; a weak D match, TRBD1 (6 bases). Germline CDR1 is SEHNR and CDR2 is FQNEAQ (reference sequence). V lost 7 bases, J lost 2 bases, and 8 bases lay in between. The CDR3 runs 12 residues. The CDR3 DNA reads TGTGCCAGCAAAGACAGGCAAGAGACCCAGTACTTC. This translates into CASKDRQETQYF.

The genes are TRBV28 and TRBJ1-5; no definite D call. The length of the CDR3 is 16 residues. The V end was cut by 6 bases, the J end by 1 base, with 16 bases between. Per the germline V gene, CDR1 is MDHEN and CDR2 is SYDVKM. The CDR3 DNA is TGTGCCAGCAGACCACCCCGAGGCGGGAGCAATCAGCCCCAGCATTTT. This translates into CASRPPRGGSNQPQHF.

The chain has TRBV11-2 and TRBJ1-4; 8 positions agree with TRBD1. The CDR3 sequence is 14 residues long. Germline V gene lookup returns CDR1 SGHAT and CDR2 FQNNGV. The junction had 7 bases not matched to a gene; V was cut back by 5 bases and J by 8 bases. The CDR3: CASSRGQAREKLFF. CDR3 sequence (DNA): TGTGCCAGCAGCCGGGGACAGGCGAGGGAAAAACTGTTTTTT.

The count of this clone is one. This rearrangement joins TRBV30 to TRBJ2-7, with D perhaps TRBD1 (6 bases). V was shortened by 4 bases and J by 1 base, with 11 bases between the two germline ends. The CDR3 covers 13 residues. CDR1 is GTSNPN and CDR2 is SVGIG in the germline V gene (reference sequence). Written as DNA, the CDR3 is TGTGCCTGGACTGGCAGGGGATCCTACGAGCAGTACTTC. The encoded protein is CAWTGRGSYEQYF.

The chain employs TRBV28 and TRBJ1-2; D perhaps matches TRBD1 (5 bases). V gave up 7 bases and J gave up 4 bases, with 13 bases separating them. This CDR3 spans 13 amino acids. CDR1 is MDHEN and CDR2 is SYDVKM in the germline V gene. The CDR3 reads CASTILTGYGYTF. CDR3 DNA: TGTGCCAGCACCATCCTTACAGGCTATGGCTACACCTTC.

J is TRBJ1-5 and V is TRBV30; D is unclear. V lost 0 bases and J lost 7, with 10 bases in between. The CDR3 is 13 amino acids. Germline values: CDR1 GTSNPN, CDR2 SVGIG (reference sequence). The CDR3 DNA reads as TGTGCCTGGAGTGTACGGGGAGGGCAGCCCCAGCATTTT. Protein sequence: CAWSVRGGQPQHF.

This chain links TRBV27 with TRBJ2-7, with D maybe TRBD2 (6 bases). The germline CDR1 and CDR2 sequences are MNHEY and SMNVEV (reference sequence). The CDR3 contains 14 residues. V was pared by 3 bases and J by 3 bases, with 12 bases between. CDR3 in DNA: TGTGCCAGCAGTTTGGCGGGACCCAACTACGAGCAGTACTTC. Its protein is CASSLAGPNYEQYF.

The J gene is TRBJ2-1, the V gene TRBV18; 7 nucleotides align to TRBD1. The CDR3 has 14 amino acids. Germline CDR1 is KGHSH and CDR2 is LQKENI. J gave up 3 bases and V 6 bases, and 5 bases lay outside the gene matches. This CDR3 is CASSTGQHYNEQFF. In nucleotides, the CDR3 is TGTGCCAGCTCGACGGGACAGCACTACAATGAGCAGTTCTTC.